The 22 T cell receptor beta chains listed next were all sequenced from one sample in a study of CD8 T cells in Susac syndrome. An input of about 0.5 to 1 ug of RNA was subjected to reverse transcription using random hexamers. TCRdb re-analysed the immunoSEQ multiplex PCR reads in MiXCR, keeping a single row per CDR3 protein. The sample contains about 82,000 distinct CDR3 sequences, approximately 96% of which appear only once. Sequencing was done on a sample of CD8+ T cells from PBMCs. The source of these receptors is a human donor with Susac syndrome.

This chain connects TRBV5-4 to TRBJ2-3; 12 bases are shared with TRBD2. The CDR3 covers 17 residues. The germline V gene encodes CDR1 SGHNT and CDR2 YYREEE (reference sequence). The V gene end was trimmed by 1 base and the J gene end by 5 bases; junction bases not matched to a gene: 8. The CDR3 sequence is CASSLRTSGDGEDTQYF. DNA for the CDR3: TGTGCCAGCAGCTTGAGGACTAGCGGGGATGGGGAAGATACGCAGTATTTT.

J is TRBJ1-3 and V is TRBV28; TRBD1 might be the D (5 bases). This CDR3 has 17 amino acids. V lost 2 bases, J lost 2 bases, and 16 bases lay in between. Germline V gene data show CDR1 as MDHEN and CDR2 as SYDVKM. This CDR3 reads CASSLRGGHLPGNTIYF. The DNA for the CDR3 is TGTGCCAGCAGTTTAAGGGGCGGCCACCTCCCTGGAAACACCATATATTTT.

The V and J genes are TRBV20-1 and TRBJ2-1; possibly TRBD2 for D (5 bases). The CDR3 has 11 amino acids. V gave up 2 bases and J gave up 7 bases, with 6 bases separating them. Germline V lookup: CDR1 DFQATT, CDR2 SNEGSKA (reference sequence). CDR3 in amino acids: CSARWRNEQFF. CDR3 DNA: TGCAGTGCTAGATGGAGGAATGAGCAGTTCTTC.

The chain has TRBV30 and TRBJ1-1; D unclear. The CDR3 has 16 residues. V was shortened by 3 bases and J by 1 base, with 18 bases between the two germline ends. Germline V gene sequence: CDR1 GTSNPN, CDR2 SVGIG (reference sequence). This CDR3 reads CAWRASNVLGNTEAFF. For the CDR3, the DNA is TGTGCCTGGAGGGCTTCGAACGTCCTTGGGAACACTGAAGCTTTCTTT.

The chain is built from TRBV20-1 and TRBJ1-6; TRBD1 aligns across 12 bases. The germline V gene encodes CDR1 DFQATT and CDR2 SNEGSKA (reference sequence). V trimming: 6 bases; J trimming: 7 bases; junction bases outside the gene matches: 10. This CDR3 has 16 amino acids. CDR3 sequence: CSAPSGTGGRNSPLHF. CDR3 DNA: TGCAGTGCCCCCTCCGGGACAGGGGGCCGGAATTCACCCCTCCACTTT.

The J gene is TRBJ2-1, the V gene TRBV5-1; no clear D. Germline CDR1 reads SGHRS; CDR2 reads YFSETQ. V shed 0 bases and J shed 8 bases, with 3 bases lying between them. There are 11 residues in the CDR3. The chain's CDR3 is CASSLGHEQFF. CDR3 DNA sequence: TGCGCCAGCAGCTTGGGACATGAGCAGTTCTTC. Full variable domain (missing parts from reference TRBV5-1 and TRBJ2-1): KAGVTQTPRYLIKTRGQQVTLSCSPISGHRSVSWYQQTPGQGLQFLFEYFSETQRNKGNFPGRFSGRQFSNSRSEMNVSTLELGDSALYLCASSLGHEQFFGPGTRLTVL.

The J gene is TRBJ2-2, the V gene TRBV30, with no clear D. The CDR3 totals 12 residues. The germline gives CDR1 GTSNPN, CDR2 SVGIG (reference sequence). Trimming pared 1 base from V and 6 bases from J, leaving 6 bases between. The CDR3 DNA reads TGTGCCTGGAGTGGCCATGCCGGGGAGCTGTTTTTT. This sequence encodes CAWSGHAGELFF.

The V call is TRBV9, the J call TRBJ2-5; 9 bases agree with TRBD2. Germline V gene data show CDR1 as SGDLS and CDR2 as YYNGEE. The CDR3 length is 15 residues. V gave up 7 bases and J gave up 1 base; unmatched junction bases: 8. Written as DNA, the CDR3 is TGTGCCAGCTCGGCGGGGGGGGAATCCCAAGAGACCCAGTACTTC. This translates into CASSAGGESQETQYF.

The genes are TRBV11-2 and TRBJ2-1, with D possibly being TRBD2 (6 bases). Germline CDR1 SGHAT, CDR2 FQNNGV. Trimming removed 5 bases at V and 0 bases at J, with 14 bases between. The length of the CDR3 is 16 residues. CDR3 region: CASSLYAGISYNEQFF. The DNA of the CDR3 is TGTGCCAGCAGCCTATACGCGGGGATCTCCTACAATGAGCAGTTCTTC.

V gene TRBV20-1 combines with J gene TRBJ2-4, with TRBD1 matching 10 bases. The CDR3 sequence is 15 residues long. With 6 bases clipped from V and 8 bases from J, the junction kept 13 bases outside the gene matches. Germline-derived CDR1 and CDR2 are DFQATT and SNEGSKA (reference sequence). The CDR3 nucleotides are TGCAGTGCCTCGAGACCGGGACAGGGGACCCACATTCAGTACTTC. Translation: CSASRPGQGTHIQYF.

This clonotype is a singleton in its sample. V gene TRBV20-1 combines with J gene TRBJ2-1; 8 nucleotides align to TRBD1. V was pared by 6 bases and J by 6 bases, with 10 bases of the junction left unmatched. Germline CDR1 is DFQATT and CDR2 is SNEGSKA (reference sequence). CDR3 length: 14 residues. CDR3 protein: CSATTGVASNEQFF. CDR3 sequence (DNA): TGCAGTGCGACGACAGGGGTGGCCTCCAATGAGCAGTTCTTC.

V usage is TRBV3-1 and J usage is TRBJ2-7, with D possibly TRBD1 on 6 matching bases. Trimming shortened V by 4 bases and J by 0 bases, and 10 bases separated the two germline ends. CDR3 length: 14 residues. CDR1 is LGHDT, CDR2 YNNKEL, per germline (reference sequence). CDR3 protein: CASSRRTASYEQYF. The CDR3 region has the DNA TGTGCCAGCAGCCGACGGACAGCCTCCTACGAGCAGTACTTC.

The V call is TRBV20-1, the J call TRBJ2-1; 9 bases line up with TRBD1. V shed 4 bases, J shed 2 bases, and the junction held 6 bases outside the gene matches. This CDR3 has 15 amino acids. Germline V gene data show CDR1 as DFQATT and CDR2 as SNEGSKA (reference sequence). The CDR3 bases are TGCAGTGCTACCTCCGGGACAGGGACCTACAATGAGCAGTTCTTC. Amino acids: CSATSGTGTYNEQFF.

The rearrangement joins TRBV7-3 to TRBJ1-2; 7 bases map to TRBD1. The V gene end was trimmed by 1 base and the J gene end by 10 bases; junction bases not matched to a gene: 6. CDR1 and CDR2 (germline): SGHTA, FQGTGA. The CDR3 extends over 13 amino acids. The CDR3 DNA follows: TGTGCCAGCAGCTTAAGGGACAGCCGCAACTACACCTTC. Protein: CASSLRDSRNYTF.

The CDR3 sequence is CASSLGDGADEQYF. For the CDR3, the DNA is TGCGCCAGCAGCTTGGGGGACGGCGCGGACGAGCAGTACTTC. This rearrangement joins TRBV5-1 to TRBJ2-7, with D perhaps assigned TRBD1 or TRBD2 (5 bases each). Looked up from germline, CDR1 is SGHRS and CDR2 is YFSETQ. This CDR3 contains 14 residues. V dropped 0 bases and J dropped 5 bases, with 12 bases sitting between them.

The chain links TRBV4-2 to TRBJ1-1; 12 bases fit TRBD1. The V gene end was trimmed by 4 bases and the J gene end by 5 bases; junction bases not matched to a gene: 14. Looked up from germline, CDR1 is LGHNA and CDR2 is YNFKEQ. The CDR3 runs 18 residues. The CDR3: CASSPNGLGGQGATEAFF. The CDR3 DNA reads TGTGCCAGCAGCCCCAACGGATTGGGGGGACAGGGGGCGACTGAAGCTTTCTTT.

The V call is TRBV6-2 or TRBV6-3, the J call TRBJ2-1; D ambiguous. The CDR3 is made up of 15 amino acids. CDR1 and CDR2 (germline): MNHEY, SVGEGT. V lost 0 bases and J lost 3, with 9 bases in between. The CDR3 region is CASSYSPPGYNEQFF. CDR3 DNA: TGTGCCAGCAGTTACTCCCCCCCAGGCTACAATGAGCAGTTCTTC.

This clonotype was seen just once. The rearrangement uses TRBV19 and TRBJ2-7; the D gene could be TRBD1 or TRBD2 (5 bases each). Trimming shortened V by 5 bases and J by 0 bases, and 14 bases separated the two germline ends. This CDR3 is built from 15 residues. Germline-derived CDR1 and CDR2 are LNHDA and SQIVND (reference sequence). CDR3 sequence (DNA): TGTGCCAGTAGTTTCACCGGGACCCTCTCCTACGAGCAGTACTTC. This gives the protein CASSFTGTLSYEQYF.

The CDR3 spells CASGPGQTSHEQYF. The DNA of the CDR3 is TGTGCCAGCGGACCGGGACAGACAAGCCACGAGCAGTACTTC. V usage is TRBV7-3 and J usage is TRBJ2-7; 7 bases line up with TRBD1. In germline, CDR1 is SGHTA, CDR2 FQGTGA. The CDR3 has 14 amino acids. V lost 8 bases to trimming and J lost 5 bases; unmatched junction nucleotides: 12.

The chain joins TRBV18 to TRBJ2-7; tentative D call: TRBD1 (5 bases). CDR3 length: 15 residues. In germline, CDR1 is KGHSH, CDR2 LQKENI. V lost 3 bases to trimming and J lost 3 bases, with 15 bases between them. CDR3 nucleotide sequence: TGTGCCAGCTCACCGTCTACCAGGGCGATCTACGAGCAGTACTTC. The encoded protein is CASSPSTRAIYEQYF. The variable domain in full, with the rest retrieved from reference TRBV18 and TRBJ2-7, is NAGVMQNPRHLVRRRGQEARLRCSPMKGHSHVYWYRQLPEEGLKFMVYLQKENIIDESGMPKERFSAEFPKEGPSILRIQQVVRGDSAAYFCASSPSTRAIYEQYFGPGTRLTVT.

The chain joins TRBV24-1 to TRBJ2-1; 8 bases line up with TRBD2. Germline V gives CDR1 KGHDR, CDR2 SFDVKD. V lost 4 bases to trimming and J lost 2 bases; unmatched junction nucleotides: 9. The CDR3 length is 17 residues. The CDR3 here is CATSDLNGGAAYNEQFF. The CDR3 DNA reads as TGTGCCACCAGTGACTTGAACGGGGGGGCCGCCTACAATGAGCAGTTCTTC.

V gene TRBV18 combines with J gene TRBJ2-1; D gene unclear. Per germline, CDR1 KGHSH and CDR2 LQKENI. The CDR3 covers 13 residues. Trimming took 0 bases from V and 4 from J, leaving 4 bases between them. The CDR3, as DNA: TGTGCCAGCTCACCACCCCAGTACAATGAGCAGTTCTTC. Protein product: CASSPPQYNEQFF.